The 6 T cell receptor beta chains given below trace back to one sample, sequenced in a study of T cells expressing NK-cell markers. For each CDR3 protein, TCRdb gives one entry from its re-call of the 5' RACE reads, without DNA. This sample's table has more than 400,000 distinct CDR3 sequences. The sample taken for sequencing was blood T cells: a sorted CD56 or NKG2C T cell subset, CD4+ or CD8+ T cells, or bulk PBMC T cells (not recorded which). The source is a woman aged 18 to 75 in good health.

This chain links TRBV14 with TRBJ2-5; the TCRdb call, TRBD2, lacks DNA for checking. The CDR3 is made up of 15 amino acids. Germline CDR1 is SGHDN and CDR2 is FVKESK. The CDR3 here is CASSQSRGSRETQYF.

V is TRBV5-5 and J is TRBJ1-5; lacking DNA, the TRBD1 call made by TCRdb goes unchecked. In germline, CDR1 is SGHKS, CDR2 YYEKEE (reference sequence). The CDR3 consists of 14 residues. The CDR3 is CASSTGQGGQPQHF.

The gene calls are TRBV12-3 or TRBV12-4 and TRBJ2-7; TCRdb indicates TRBD1, and absent DNA this call remains unverified. The length of the CDR3 is 15 residues. The CDR3: CASSLVGDRVYEQYF.

This chain's CDR3 is CAVTSGGGNEQFF. The chain recombines TRBV30 with TRBJ2-1; the TCRdb D gene call, TRBD2, has no DNA to confirm it. The CDR3 spans 13 residues. Looked up from germline, CDR1 is GTSNPN and CDR2 is SVGIG (reference sequence).

This rearrangement joins TRBV7-9 to TRBJ2-5. Looked up from germline, CDR1 is SEHNR and CDR2 is FQNEAQ (reference sequence). The CDR3 has 15 amino acids. The CDR3: CASSLAIRVQETQYF.

The chain uses TRBV20-1 and TRBJ2-3. Germline V gene sequence: CDR1 DFQATT, CDR2 SNEGSKA (reference sequence). The CDR3 covers 11 residues. This chain's CDR3 is CSDQRWDTQYF.